Shown below are 17 T cell receptor beta chains from a single sample sequenced in a study of T cells after yellow fever vaccination. Each CDR3 protein is one row after TCRdb ran MiXCR on the 5' RACE reads. The sample gives a few hundred thousand distinct CDR3 sequences, around 20% of which show up once; 18% is in the top ten. Sequences were derived from PBMCs, sampled before the yellow fever booster vaccination. The receptors stem from a man aged 18 to 30 who received the YFV17D yellow fever vaccine.

The table lists this clonotype with a few counts. CDR3 DNA: TGTGCCAGCGGAGGACCCCCCACAGATACGCAGTATTTT. Translating it yields CASGGPPTDTQYF. This chain uses TRBV7-9 with TRBJ2-3, with D tentatively TRBD2 (5 bases). Germline V gives CDR1 SEHNR, CDR2 FQNEAQ (reference sequence). Trimming removed 8 bases at V and 2 bases at J, with 11 bases between. This CDR3 region has 13 residues.

CDR3 nucleotides: TGTGCCAGCAGCTTGGCCAGGGTTACAGATACGCAGTATTTT. This gives the protein CASSLARVTDTQYF. The chain has TRBV5-6 and TRBJ2-3; D is perhaps TRBD1 (5 bases). CDR3 length equals 14 residues. V was cut by 0 bases and J by 3 bases, with 8 bases left in between. Germline CDR1 reads SGHDT; CDR2 reads YYEEEE.

The genes are TRBV20-1 and TRBJ2-3; 9 bases match TRBD2. Germline lookup yields CDR1 DFQATT and CDR2 SNEGSKA (reference sequence). The length of the CDR3 is 17 residues. V lost 0 bases to trimming and J lost 3 bases; unmatched junction nucleotides: 10. This CDR3 reads CSAREGSGGLPTDTQYF. In nucleotides, the CDR3 is TGCAGTGCTAGAGAGGGTAGCGGGGGCCTTCCGACAGATACGCAGTATTTT.

The gene calls are TRBV25-1 and TRBJ2-5, with D unclear. Trimming left V 3 bases short and J 4 bases short, with 9 bases between. Germline V gene sequence: CDR1 MGHDK, CDR2 SYGVNS. This CDR3 has 13 residues. CDR3 DNA: TGTGCCAGCAGTGATCCCTTCGGAGAGACCCAGTACTTC. Its translation: CASSDPFGETQYF.

The chain links TRBV18 to TRBJ1-2; the D gene is possibly TRBD1 (5 bases). Germline-derived CDR1 and CDR2 are KGHSH and LQKENI. Trimming shortened V by 3 bases and J by 5 bases, and 13 bases separated the two germline ends. CDR3 length: 14 amino acids. CDR3: CASSPIDQGYGYTF. The CDR3 DNA sequence: TGTGCCAGCTCACCGATTGATCAGGGATATGGCTACACCTTC. Supplemented by reference TRBV18 and TRBJ1-2, the full variable domain reads NAGVMQNPRHLVRRRGQEARLRCSPMKGHSHVYWYRQLPEEGLKFMVYLQKENIIDESGMPKERFSAEFPKEGPSILRIQQVVRGDSAAYFCASSPIDQGYGYTFGSGTRLTVV.

This clonotype was counted a few times. This sequence joins TRBV7-9 and TRBJ2-7; no definite D call. Germline V gives CDR1 SEHNR, CDR2 FQNEAQ (reference sequence). The V end was cut by 5 bases, the J end by 0 bases, with 8 bases between. This CDR3 has 13 amino acids. CDR3 in amino acids: CASSPTTSYEQYV. The CDR3 DNA sequence: TGTGCCAGCAGCCCCACAACCTCCTACGAGCAGTACGTC.

This chain uses TRBV18 with TRBJ1-1, with D perhaps matching TRBD1 (5 bases). The germline V gene encodes CDR1 KGHSH and CDR2 LQKENI. The CDR3 runs 14 residues. Trimming took 3 bases from V and 3 from J, leaving 11 bases between them. The CDR3 region is CASSPRQTYTEAFF. As DNA, the CDR3 is TGTGCCAGCTCACCGCGACAGACATACACTGAAGCTTTCTTT.

A few counts support this clonotype. The V call is TRBV18, the J call TRBJ1-4; unclear D gene. The CDR3 is made up of 15 amino acids. CDR1 and CDR2 from the germline V gene are KGHSH and LQKENI. Trimming cost V 5 bases and J 0 bases, with 10 bases left between them. In nucleotides, the CDR3 is TGTGCCAGCTCAACGTCAAGAGCAACTAATGAAAAACTGTTTTTT. Translating it yields CASSTSRATNEKLFF.

The J gene is TRBJ2-2, the V gene TRBV5-1; D uncertain. This CDR3 spans 18 amino acids. V lost 4 bases, J lost 0 bases, and 19 bases lay in between. Per the germline V gene, CDR1 is SGHRS and CDR2 is YFSETQ. The CDR3, as DNA: TGCGCCAGCAGCCCCCCGCGAGGTGGGATCGCGAACACCGGGGAGCTGTTTTTT. Translating gives CASSPPRGGIANTGELFF.

This rearrangement joins TRBV7-9 to TRBJ2-7; the match to TRBD2 covers 10 bases. CDR3 length: 15 amino acids. Germline-derived CDR1 and CDR2 are SEHNR and FQNEAQ (reference sequence). Trimming cost V 5 bases and J 2 bases; bases outside gene matches: 6. CDR3 DNA sequence: TGTGCCAGCAGCCCTAGCGGGGGCCTCCCCTACGAGCAGTACTTC. It translates to CASSPSGGLPYEQYF.

This clonotype has more than one count but fewer than ten. The chain combines TRBV20-1 with TRBJ2-7; the D gene is possibly TRBD1 (6 bases). CDR1 is DFQATT, CDR2 SNEGSKA, per germline (reference sequence). Trimming removed 6 bases from V and 3 bases from J, with 18 bases in between. The CDR3 extends over 14 amino acids. The CDR3 reads CSAWGPQGNYEQYF. The CDR3 DNA is TGCAGTGCCTGGGGGCCGCAGGGGAACTACGAGCAGTACTTC.

V is TRBV10-2 and J is TRBJ2-2; TRBD2 matches 7 bases. The CDR3 is 14 amino acids. Trimming at V came to 7 bases and at J to 0 bases, leaving 2 bases not matched to a gene. The V gene's germline CDR1 is WSHSY and CDR2 SAAADI. The CDR3 region has the DNA TGCGCCAGCAAGGCGGGGGCGAACACCGGGGAGCTGTTTTTT. Protein sequence: CASKAGANTGELFF.

This clonotype appeared a few times. CDR3 amino acids: CASSLLGAKNQPQHF. The CDR3 DNA sequence: TGCGCCAGCAGCTTGTTGGGAGCGAAGAATCAGCCCCAGCATTTT. This chain links TRBV5-1 with TRBJ1-5; D is unclear. The CDR3 spans 15 residues. V lost 1 base to trimming and J lost 4 bases, with 12 bases between them. In germline, CDR1 is SGHRS, CDR2 YFSETQ.

Remarks on this clonotype: One base away lies a much larger clone, so this may be a sequencing read error. The genes are TRBV5-1 and TRBJ1-5; D unclear. Trimming took off 4 bases at V and 7 bases at J, with 18 bases between the two ends. The CDR3 is 15 residues long. CDR1 and CDR2 (germline): SGHRS, YFSETQ. This CDR3 is CASSVGTVYGQPQHF. CDR3 DNA: TGCGCCAGCAGCGTCGGAACAGTGTATGGACAGCCCCAGCATTTT.

This clonotype was recorded a few times. The V gene is TRBV20-1, the J gene TRBJ2-3; D unclear. Trimming cost V 5 bases and J 2 bases, with 8 bases left between them. The germline CDR1 and CDR2 sequences are DFQATT and SNEGSKA (reference sequence). CDR3 length: 12 amino acids. The CDR3 sequence is CSAADPTDTQYF. The DNA of the CDR3 is TGCAGTGCTGCCGACCCCACAGATACGCAGTATTTT.

This clonotype was recorded a few times. The CDR3 protein is CASVNERRYPDTQYF. The CDR3 nucleotides read TGTGCCAGCGTAAACGAGAGGAGGTATCCAGATACGCAGTATTTT. The chain links TRBV6-1 to TRBJ2-3; possible D gene TRBD2, 5 bases. Trimming stripped 8 bases from V and 4 bases from J, with 19 bases between. The CDR3 loop spans 15 amino acids. Germline lookup yields CDR1 MNHNS and CDR2 SASEGT.

This clonotype came up a few times. This chain connects TRBV6-5 to TRBJ2-7, with D maybe TRBD2 (5 bases). Trimming cost V 2 bases and J 4 bases, with 15 bases left between them. The germline gives CDR1 MNHEY, CDR2 SVGAGI. CDR3 size: 15 residues. The CDR3 is CASSYAPGGGYEQYF. In DNA, the CDR3 is TGTGCCAGCAGTTACGCCCCAGGTGGCGGGTACGAGCAGTACTTC.